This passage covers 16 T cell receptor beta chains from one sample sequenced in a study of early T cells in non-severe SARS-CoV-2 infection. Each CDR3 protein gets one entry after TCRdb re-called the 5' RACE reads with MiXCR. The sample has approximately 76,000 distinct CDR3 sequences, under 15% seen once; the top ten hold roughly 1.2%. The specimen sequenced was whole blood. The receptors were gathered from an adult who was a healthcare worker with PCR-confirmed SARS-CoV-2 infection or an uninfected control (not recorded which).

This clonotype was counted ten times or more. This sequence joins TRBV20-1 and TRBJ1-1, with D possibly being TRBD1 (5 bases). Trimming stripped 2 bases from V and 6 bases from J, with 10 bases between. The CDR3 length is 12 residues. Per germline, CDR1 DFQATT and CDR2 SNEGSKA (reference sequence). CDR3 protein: CSARLGAAEAFF. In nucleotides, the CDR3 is TGCAGTGCTAGACTAGGGGCCGCTGAAGCTTTCTTT.

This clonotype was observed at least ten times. The CDR3 DNA follows: TGCAGCGGGAGGACTGCGATGAACACTGAAGCTTTCTTT. Encoded protein: CSGRTAMNTEAFF. The chain is built from TRBV29-1 and TRBJ1-1, with D unresolved. The germline V and J ends were trimmed by 7 bases and 0 bases, with 12 bases remaining between them. Germline CDR1 SQVTM, CDR2 ANQGSEA. The CDR3 is 13 residues long.

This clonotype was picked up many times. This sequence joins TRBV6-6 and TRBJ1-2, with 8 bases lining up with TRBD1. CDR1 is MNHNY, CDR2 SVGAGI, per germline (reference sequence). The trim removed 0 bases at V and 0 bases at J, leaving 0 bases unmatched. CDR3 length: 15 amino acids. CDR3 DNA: TGTGCCAGCAGTTACTCGGGACAGGCTAACTATGGCTACACCTTC. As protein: CASSYSGQANYGYTF.

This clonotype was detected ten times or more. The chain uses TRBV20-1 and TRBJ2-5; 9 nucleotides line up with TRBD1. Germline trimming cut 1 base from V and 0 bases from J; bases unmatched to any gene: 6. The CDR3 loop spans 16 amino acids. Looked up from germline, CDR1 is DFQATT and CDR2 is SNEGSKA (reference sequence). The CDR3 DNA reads TGCAGTGCTAGAGCACCGGGACAGGGATACCAAGAGACCCAGTACTTC. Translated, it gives CSARAPGQGYQETQYF.

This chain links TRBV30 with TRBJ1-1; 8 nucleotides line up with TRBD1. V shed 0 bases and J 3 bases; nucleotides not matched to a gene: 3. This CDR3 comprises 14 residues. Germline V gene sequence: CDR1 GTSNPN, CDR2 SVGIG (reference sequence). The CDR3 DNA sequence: TGTGCCTGGAGTGTACAGGGGGGACACACTGAAGCTTTCTTT. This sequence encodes CAWSVQGGHTEAFF.

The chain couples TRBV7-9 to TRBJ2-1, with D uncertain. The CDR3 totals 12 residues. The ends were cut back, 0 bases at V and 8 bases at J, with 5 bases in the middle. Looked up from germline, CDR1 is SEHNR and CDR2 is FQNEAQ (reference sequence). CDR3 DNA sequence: TGTGCCAGCAGCTTAGCGTCTGATGAGCAGTTCTTC. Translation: CASSLASDEQFF.

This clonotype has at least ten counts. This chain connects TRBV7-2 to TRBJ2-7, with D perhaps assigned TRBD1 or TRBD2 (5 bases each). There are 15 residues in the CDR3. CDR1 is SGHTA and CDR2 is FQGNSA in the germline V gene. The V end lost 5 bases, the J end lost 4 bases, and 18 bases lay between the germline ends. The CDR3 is CASSLRNGAEYEQYF. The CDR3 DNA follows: TGTGCCAGCAGCCTAAGAAACGGGGCGGAGTACGAGCAGTACTTC.

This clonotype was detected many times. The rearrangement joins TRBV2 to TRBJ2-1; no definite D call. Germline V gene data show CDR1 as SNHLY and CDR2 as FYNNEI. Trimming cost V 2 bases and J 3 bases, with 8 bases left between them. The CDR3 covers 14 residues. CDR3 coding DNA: TGTGCCAGCAGTGAAATCCAGGTCTACAATGAGCAGTTCTTC. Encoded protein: CASSEIQVYNEQFF. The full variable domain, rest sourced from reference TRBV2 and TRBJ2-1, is EPEVTQTPSHQVTQMGQEVILRCVPISNHLYFYWYRQILGQKVEFLVSFYNNEISEKSEIFDDQFSVERPDGSNFTLKIRSTKLEDSAMYFCASSEIQVYNEQFFGPGTRLTVL.

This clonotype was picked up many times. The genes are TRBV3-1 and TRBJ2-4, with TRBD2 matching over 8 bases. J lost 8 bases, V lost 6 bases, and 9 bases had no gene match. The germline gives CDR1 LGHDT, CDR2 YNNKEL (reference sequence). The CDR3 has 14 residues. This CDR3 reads CASSSGATKDIQYF. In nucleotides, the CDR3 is TGTGCCAGCAGTAGCGGGGCCACCAAGGACATTCAGTACTTC.

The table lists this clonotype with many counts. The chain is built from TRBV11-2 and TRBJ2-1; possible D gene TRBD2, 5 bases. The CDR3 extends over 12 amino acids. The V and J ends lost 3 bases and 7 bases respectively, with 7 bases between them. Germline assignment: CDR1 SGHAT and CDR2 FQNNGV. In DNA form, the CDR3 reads TGTGCCAGCAGCTTTTCGGGGAATGAGCAGTTCTTC. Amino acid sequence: CASSFSGNEQFF.

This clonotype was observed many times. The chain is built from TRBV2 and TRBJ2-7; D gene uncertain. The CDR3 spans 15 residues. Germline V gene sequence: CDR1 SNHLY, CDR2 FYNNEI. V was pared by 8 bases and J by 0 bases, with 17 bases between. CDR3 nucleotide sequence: TGTGCCAGCCTCAGCGACCGCGTAAGCTCCTACGAGCAGTACTTC. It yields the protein CASLSDRVSSYEQYF.

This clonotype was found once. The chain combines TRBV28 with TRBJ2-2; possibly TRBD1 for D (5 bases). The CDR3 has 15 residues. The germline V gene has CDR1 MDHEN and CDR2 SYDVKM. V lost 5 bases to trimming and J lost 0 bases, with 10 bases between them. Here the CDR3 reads CASSPSGTNTGELFF. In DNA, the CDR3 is TGTGCCAGCAGTCCCTCAGGGACGAACACCGGGGAGCTGTTTTTT. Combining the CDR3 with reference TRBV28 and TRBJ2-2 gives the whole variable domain DVKVTQSSRYLVKRTGEKVFLECVQDMDHENMFWYRQDPGLGLRLIYFSYDVKMKEKGDIPEGYSVSREKKERFSLILESASTNQTSMYLCASSPSGTNTGELFFGEGSRLTVL.

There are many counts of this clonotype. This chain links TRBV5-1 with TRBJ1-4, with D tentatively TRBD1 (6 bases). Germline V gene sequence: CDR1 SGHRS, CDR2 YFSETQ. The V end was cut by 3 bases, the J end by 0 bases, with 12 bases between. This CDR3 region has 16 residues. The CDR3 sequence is CASSSESGATNEKLFF. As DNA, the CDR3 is TGCGCCAGCAGCTCCGAGTCAGGGGCAACTAATGAAAAACTGTTTTTT.

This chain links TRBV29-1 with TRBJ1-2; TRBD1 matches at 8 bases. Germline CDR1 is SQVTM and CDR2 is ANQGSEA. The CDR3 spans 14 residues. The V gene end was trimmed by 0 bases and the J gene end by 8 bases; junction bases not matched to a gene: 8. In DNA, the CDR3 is TGCAGCGTTGAAGATCTGGACAGGGTCGGAGGCTACACCTTC. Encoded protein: CSVEDLDRVGGYTF. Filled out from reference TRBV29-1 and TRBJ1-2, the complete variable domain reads SAVISQKPSRDICQRGTSLTIQCQVDSQVTMMFWYRQQPGQSLTLIATANQGSEATYESGFVIDKFPISRPNLTFSTLTVSNMSPEDSSIYLCSVEDLDRVGGYTFGSGTRLTVV.

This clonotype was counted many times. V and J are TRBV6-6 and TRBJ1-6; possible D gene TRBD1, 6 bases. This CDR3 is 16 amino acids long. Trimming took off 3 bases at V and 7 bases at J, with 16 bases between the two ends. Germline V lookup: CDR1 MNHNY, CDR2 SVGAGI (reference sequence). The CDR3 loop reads CASSYTGAIRNSPLHF. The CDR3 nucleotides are TGTGCCAGCAGTTATACGGGGGCAATAAGGAATTCACCCCTCCACTTT.

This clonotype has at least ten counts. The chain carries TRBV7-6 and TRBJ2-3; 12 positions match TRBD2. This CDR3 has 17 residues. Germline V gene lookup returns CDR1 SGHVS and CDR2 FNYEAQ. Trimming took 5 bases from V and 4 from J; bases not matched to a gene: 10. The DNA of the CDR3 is TGTGCCAGCAGCCCCCTAGCGGGGGGGCCTTTCGCAGATACGCAGTATTTT. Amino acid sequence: CASSPLAGGPFADTQYF.